This T cell receptor (beta chain) was identified in a study of blood T cell repertoires in COVID-19. Study details: Some COVID-19 samples were acute and others convalescent; all came from the United States, Italy and Spain.

Original methodology: Nucleated cell number was recorded as an estimate derived from reference gene primer amplification. Produced via immunoSEQ multiplex PCR; TCRdb's table is partial and in-frame only. The DNA was the basis for D and trimming; V, J and clone size are from that table. The sample consists of about 260,000 clones, about 80% of them appearing once. This CDR3 is 18 amino acids long. V shed 0 bases and J 0 bases; nucleotides not matched to a gene: 9. In germline, CDR1 is SGHNT, CDR2 YENEEA. Across about two dozen US areas, participants ranged in age from about 18 to 89 years. The sample holds a few counts of this clone.

The chain uses TRBV11-3 and TRBJ1-1; 8 bases fit TRBD1. The clonotype was recovered from a man aged 25-45 years with acute COVID-19. The sequencing sample was made of PBMCs or T cells enriched from blood (not recorded which). This CDR3 reads CASSLERPGGLMNTEAFF. For the CDR3, the DNA is TGTGCCAGCAGCTTAGAGAGGCCAGGGGGCCTAATGAACACTGAAGCTTTCTTT.